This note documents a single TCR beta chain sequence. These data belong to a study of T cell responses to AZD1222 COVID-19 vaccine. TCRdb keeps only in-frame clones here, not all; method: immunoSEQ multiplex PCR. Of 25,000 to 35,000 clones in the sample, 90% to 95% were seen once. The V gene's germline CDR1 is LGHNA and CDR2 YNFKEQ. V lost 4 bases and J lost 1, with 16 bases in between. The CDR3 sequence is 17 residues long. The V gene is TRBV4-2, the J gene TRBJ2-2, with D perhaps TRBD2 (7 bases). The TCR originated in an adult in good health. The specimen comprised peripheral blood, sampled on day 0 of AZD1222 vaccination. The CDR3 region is CASSPEEGGGNTGELFF. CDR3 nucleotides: TGTGCCAGCAGCCCAGAGGAGGGAGGGGGGAACACCGGGGAGCTGTTTTTT.